The 8 T cell receptor beta chains below come from one sample, sequenced in a study of T-cell reconstitution after alpha-beta-depleted transplantation in children. Unique molecular identifiers featured in how the TCRbeta library was prepared. TCRdb passed the PCR reads through MiXCR, listing each CDR3 protein once. The table records 640,000 or so distinct CDR3 sequences, 16% of them present only once. The source material was PBMCs from the stem cell graft donor, sampled from the stem cell graft. The source of these receptors is a human donor who donated a stem cell graft to a child with acute myeloid leukemia.

This clonotype was picked up many times. V gene TRBV20-1 combines with J gene TRBJ1-2; maybe TRBD1 (5 bases). Germline V gives CDR1 DFQATT, CDR2 SNEGSKA (reference sequence). The CDR3 extends over 16 amino acids. V was clipped by 0 bases and J by 9 bases, with 23 bases between them. CDR3 in DNA: TGCAGTGCTAGAGATCCCCAGGGATCGGCCTCTATGAGCTACACCTTC. Its protein is CSARDPQGSASMSYTF.

As to this clonotype: A read error may explain this, as a much larger clone is one base away. The V gene is TRBV4-2, the J gene TRBJ1-2; D not certain. Trimming cost V 4 bases and J 6 bases, with 18 bases left between them. This CDR3 comprises 15 residues. Germline loops: CDR1 LGHNA, CDR2 YNFKEQ. CDR3 bases: TGTGCCAGCAGCCCCAAGGTGGTGCCGAGGGATGGCTACACCTTC. Protein sequence: CASSPKVVPRDGYTF.

This clonotype came up a few times. The V gene is TRBV7-9, the J gene TRBJ1-2; D is possibly TRBD1 (6 bases). The CDR3 runs to 16 residues. Trimming pared 2 bases from V and 8 bases from J, leaving 21 bases between. Germline V gene lookup returns CDR1 SEHNR and CDR2 FQNEAQ (reference sequence). The CDR3 DNA reads TGTGCCAGCAGCTTATTCAGTACAGACAGGCAACGGGGCTACACCTTC. It translates to CASSLFSTDRQRGYTF.

In this sample, this clonotype turned up many times. The genes are TRBV12-3 or TRBV12-4 and TRBJ1-1; unclear D gene. V dropped 6 bases and J dropped 1 base, with 3 bases sitting between them. The CDR3 has 11 residues. CDR3 amino acids: CASRENTEAFF. The CDR3, as DNA: TGTGCCAGCAGAGAGAACACTGAAGCTTTCTTT.

This clonotype showed up just a few times. The chain employs TRBV12-3 or TRBV12-4 and TRBJ2-1; 8 nucleotides agree with TRBD2. J gave up 9 bases and V 0 bases, and 16 bases lay outside the gene matches. This CDR3 region has 18 residues. CDR3 protein: CASSLAGFFAGGPSEQFF. As DNA, the CDR3 is TGTGCCAGCAGTTTAGCGGGTTTTTTTGCGGGGGGCCCGAGTGAGCAGTTCTTC.

The rearrangement uses TRBV5-1 and TRBJ1-2; D gene uncertain. This CDR3 has 14 residues. The V end lost 3 bases, the J end lost 9 bases, and 18 bases lay between the germline ends. The germline V gene has CDR1 SGHRS and CDR2 YFSETQ. CDR3 protein: CASSWLGRTISYTF. DNA for the CDR3: TGCGCCAGCAGCTGGCTGGGCAGAACTATTAGCTACACCTTC. The whole variable domain, filled in from reference TRBV5-1 and TRBJ1-2, reads KAGVTQTPRYLIKTRGQQVTLSCSPISGHRSVSWYQQTPGQGLQFLFEYFSETQRNKGNFPGRFSGRQFSNSRSEMNVSTLELGDSALYLCASSWLGRTISYTFGSGTRLTVV.

Comments on this clonotype: The final CDR3 position lacks the conserved phenylalanine or tryptophan, pointing to a likely read error. It is unclear where the CDR3 begins or ends on the DNA, so no DNA is shown, and the CDR3 is as TCRdb lists it. V usage is TRBV6-1 and J usage is TRBJ2-1. The CDR3 is 11 amino acids in total, end residues counted. The germline gives CDR1 MNHNS, CDR2 SASEGT. The CDR3 reads CASSEGRLEAL.

The table lists this clonotype with many counts. The V gene is TRBV29-1, the J gene TRBJ2-1; TRBD2 aligns across 8 bases. V shed 2 bases and J 4 bases; nucleotides not matched to a gene: 7. In germline, CDR1 is SQVTM, CDR2 ANQGSEA. The CDR3 has 15 residues. The CDR3 DNA is TGCAGCGTTGAATCTCGCACGGGGGGGTACAATGAGCAGTTCTTC. Amino acid sequence: CSVESRTGGYNEQFF.